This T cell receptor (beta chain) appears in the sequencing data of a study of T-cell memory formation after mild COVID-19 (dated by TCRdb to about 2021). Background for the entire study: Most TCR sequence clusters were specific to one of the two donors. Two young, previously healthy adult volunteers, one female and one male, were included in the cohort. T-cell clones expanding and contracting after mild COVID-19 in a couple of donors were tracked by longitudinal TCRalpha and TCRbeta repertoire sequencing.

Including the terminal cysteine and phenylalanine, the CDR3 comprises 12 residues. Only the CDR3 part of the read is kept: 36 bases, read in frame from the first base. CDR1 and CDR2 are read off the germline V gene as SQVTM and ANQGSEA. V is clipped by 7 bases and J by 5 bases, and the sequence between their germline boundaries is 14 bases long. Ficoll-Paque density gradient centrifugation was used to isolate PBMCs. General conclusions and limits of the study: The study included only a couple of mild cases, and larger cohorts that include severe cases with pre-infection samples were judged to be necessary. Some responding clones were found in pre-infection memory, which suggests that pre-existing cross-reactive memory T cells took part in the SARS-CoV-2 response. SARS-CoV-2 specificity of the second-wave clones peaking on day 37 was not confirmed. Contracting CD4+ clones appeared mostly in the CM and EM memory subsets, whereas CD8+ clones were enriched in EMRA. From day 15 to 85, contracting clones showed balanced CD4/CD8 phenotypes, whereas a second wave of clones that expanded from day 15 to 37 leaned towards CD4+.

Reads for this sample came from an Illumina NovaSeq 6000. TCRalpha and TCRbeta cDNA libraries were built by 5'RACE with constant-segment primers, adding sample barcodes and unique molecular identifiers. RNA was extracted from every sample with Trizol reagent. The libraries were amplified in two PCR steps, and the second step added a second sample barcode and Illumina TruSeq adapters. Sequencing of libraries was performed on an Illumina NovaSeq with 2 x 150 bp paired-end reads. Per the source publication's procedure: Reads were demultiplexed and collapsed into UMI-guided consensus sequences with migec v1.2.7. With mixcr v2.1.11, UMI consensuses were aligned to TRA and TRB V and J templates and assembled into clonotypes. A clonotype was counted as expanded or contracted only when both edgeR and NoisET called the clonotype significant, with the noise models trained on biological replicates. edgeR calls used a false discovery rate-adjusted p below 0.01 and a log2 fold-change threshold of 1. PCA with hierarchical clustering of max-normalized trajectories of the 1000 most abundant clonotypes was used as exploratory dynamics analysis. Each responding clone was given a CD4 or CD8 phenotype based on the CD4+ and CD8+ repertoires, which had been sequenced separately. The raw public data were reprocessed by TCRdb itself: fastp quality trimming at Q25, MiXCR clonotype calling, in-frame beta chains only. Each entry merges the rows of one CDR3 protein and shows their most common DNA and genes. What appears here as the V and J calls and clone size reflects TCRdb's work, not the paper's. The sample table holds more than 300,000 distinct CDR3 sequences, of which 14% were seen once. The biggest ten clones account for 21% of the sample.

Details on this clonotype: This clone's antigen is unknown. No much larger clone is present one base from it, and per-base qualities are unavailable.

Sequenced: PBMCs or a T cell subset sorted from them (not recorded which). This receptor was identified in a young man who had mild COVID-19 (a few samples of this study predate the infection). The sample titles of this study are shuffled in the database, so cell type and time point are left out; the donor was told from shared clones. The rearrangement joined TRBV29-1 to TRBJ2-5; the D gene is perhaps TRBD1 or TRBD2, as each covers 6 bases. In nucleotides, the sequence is TGCAGCGCACAGGGACTTGAGGAGACCCAGTACTTC. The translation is CSAQGLEETQYF.